This TCR beta chain was profiled in a study of control samples from healthy donors and cancer patients. The protocol was immunoSEQ multiplex PCR, while the TCRdb copy is restricted to in-frame clones and leaves out a portion. This sample has roughly 130,000 clones, with about 91% found just once. As for this clone: In the same sample, other DNA sequences code for this CDR3.

CDR1 and CDR2 from the germline V gene are SGHNT and YENEEA. The V segment lost 1 base and the J segment 3 bases; nucleotides outside the gene matches: 8. The CDR3 is 17 amino acids. The receptor was derived from a man younger than 35 in good health. Source material: blood. The J gene is TRBJ2-1, the V gene TRBV11-3; 8 bases fit TRBD2. The CDR3 protein is CASSLGGAGGLYNEQFF. Here the CDR3 DNA reads TGTGCCAGCAGCTTAGGGGGTGCGGGGGGCCTCTACAATGAGCAGTTCTTC.